This is a list of T cell receptor beta chains from one sample in a study of blood T cell repertoires in COVID-19. This table comes from immunoSEQ multiplex PCR, and its TCRdb copy is limited to in-frame clones, with some not included. The sample has 85,000 to 130,000 clones, 90% to 95% seen once. Sequenced sample: peripheral blood. The source of these receptors is a human donor in a cohort sampled during active COVID-19. The CDR3 runs from the conserved cysteine through the conserved F or W. A D gene is named only where the DNA matches it firmly. Clone size, where shown, is once, few, many, or a class for clones that have expanded.

CASSQQGAYNSPLHF TGTGCCAGCAGCCAACAGGGGGCCTATAATTCACCCCTCCACTTT few TRBV9 15 TRBD1 TRBJ1-6
CASSPVRTENTGELFF TGTGCCAGCAGCCCCGTCCGGACAGAGAACACCGGGGAGCTGTTTTTT . TRBV13 16 . TRBJ2-2
CASSYSGQTLFYEQYF TGTGCCAGCAGTTACTCGGGACAGACATTATTCTACGAGCAGTACTTC once TRBV6-2/TRBV6-3 16 TRBD1 TRBJ2-7
CATSIRGTSGGAPTFF TGTGCCACCAGCATCAGAGGGACTAGCGGGGGGGCCCCAACGTTCTTC . TRBV15 16 TRBD2 TRBJ2-1
CASSNPWGGRFSPISEQYF TGTGCCAGCAGCAACCCTTGGGGGGGGCGGTTCTCCCCTATCTCGGAGCAGTACTTC . TRBV21-1 19 . TRBJ2-7
CSVAPPSTGNTEAFF TGCAGCGTTGCACCCCCATCGACAGGTAACACTGAAGCTTTCTTT . TRBV29-1 15 . TRBJ1-1
CASNTRNYGYTF TGTGCCAGCAATACCAGAAACTATGGCTACACCTTC . TRBV6-6 12 . TRBJ1-2
CAISESTGYSVNEQFF TGTGCCATCAGTGAGTCGACGGGATACTCCGTCAATGAGCAGTTCTTC . TRBV10-3 16 . TRBJ2-1
CASSQERAIDEQYF TGCGCCAGCAGCCAGGAGAGGGCGATCGACGAGCAGTACTTC . TRBV4-1 14 . TRBJ2-7
CASSPSGSGYNEQFF TGTGCCAGCAGCCCGAGCGGGAGCGGGTACAATGAGCAGTTCTTC . TRBV28 15 TRBD2 TRBJ2-1
CASSFRGERNYGYTF TGTGCCAGCAGCTTTCGGGGGGAGAGGAACTATGGCTACACCTTC . TRBV5-8 15 . TRBJ1-2
CASSARLGAYEQYF TGTGCCAGCAGTGCCCGGCTGGGCGCCTACGAGCAGTACTTC . TRBV2 14 . TRBJ2-7
CASSVLELADTQYF TGTGCCAGCAGCGTCCTCGAACTAGCAGATACGCAGTATTTT . TRBV9 14 . TRBJ2-3
CASSGPQVGYGYTF TGTGCCAGCAGTGGGCCCCAGGTGGGCTATGGCTACACCTTC . TRBV2 14 . TRBJ1-2
CASRSRYTEAFF TGTGCCAGCCGAAGCCGCTACACTGAAGCTTTCTTT . TRBV19 12 . TRBJ1-1
CASRGQGITGELFF TGTGCCAGTAGAGGGCAGGGTATCACCGGGGAGCTGTTTTTT . TRBV19 14 . TRBJ2-2
CASSFGQNEQFF TGTGCCAGCAGTTTTGGTCAGAATGAGCAGTTCTTC . TRBV27 12 . TRBJ2-1
CASSQTGLSNQPQHF TGTGCCAGCAGCCAAACAGGGCTAAGCAATCAGCCCCAGCATTTT . TRBV6-5 15 . TRBJ1-5
CASSSATVADTQYF TGTGCCAGCAGTTCAGCGACAGTCGCAGATACGCAGTATTTT . TRBV6-5 14 . TRBJ2-3
CASSEGTRSGNTIYF TGTGCCAGCAGTGAAGGCACGCGCTCTGGAAACACCATATATTTT . TRBV2 15 . TRBJ1-3
CASSPRDLNTEAFF TGTGCCAGCAGCCCCCGAGACTTGAACACTGAAGCTTTCTTT once TRBV7-9 14 . TRBJ1-1
CASSQGPPGGLTDTQYF TGTGCCAGCAGCCAAGGCCCCCCAGGGGGCCTCACAGATACGCAGTATTTT once TRBV3-1/TRBV3-2 17 TRBD1 TRBJ2-3
CASSLMQGTDTQYF TGCGCCAGCAGCTTGATGCAGGGTACAGATACGCAGTATTTT . TRBV5-1 14 . TRBJ2-3
CASSLTRRGGTEAFF TGTGCCAGCAGTTTAACGAGGAGGGGAGGTACTGAAGCTTTCTTT few TRBV28 15 . TRBJ1-1
CAWSVPFYEQYF TGTGCCTGGAGTGTCCCCTTCTACGAGCAGTACTTC . TRBV30 12 . TRBJ2-7
CASSEIVTDTQYF TGTGCCAGCAGTGAAATAGTGACAGATACGCAGTATTTT . TRBV6-1 13 . TRBJ2-3
CASSLERDLVCGEQFF TGTGCCAGCAGCTTAGAACGGGACTTAGTATGTGGTGAGCAGTTCTTC . TRBV11-2 16 . TRBJ2-1
CASTFLGRGSYNEQFF TGTGCCAGCACGTTTTTAGGGAGAGGCTCCTACAATGAGCAGTTCTTC . TRBV7-9 16 . TRBJ2-1
CASKRGGANTGELFF TGTGCCAGCAAGAGGGGAGGGGCGAACACCGGGGAGCTGTTTTTT . TRBV6-5 15 TRBD2 TRBJ2-2
CASTFKRNQPQHF TGTGCCAGCACTTTTAAGAGGAATCAGCCCCAGCATTTT . TRBV2 13 . TRBJ1-5
CASSTKGEGHGELFF TGTGCCAGTAGTACTAAGGGGGAGGGCCACGGGGAGCTGTTTTTT . TRBV19 15 . TRBJ2-2
CASSLDPGGQPQHF TGCGCCAGCAGCTTGGATCCGGGGGGTCAGCCCCAGCATTTT . TRBV5-1 14 . TRBJ1-5
CASSSVPQGGIGEQYF TGTGCCAGCAGCTCAGTACCGCAGGGGGGTATCGGCGAGCAGTACTTC . TRBV5-6 16 . TRBJ2-7
CSASQTYEQYF TGCAGTGCTAGTCAGACCTACGAGCAGTACTTC once TRBV20-1 11 . TRBJ2-7
CASSQFGLAGLTDTQYF TGTGCCAGCAGCCAATTTGGACTAGCGGGACTCACAGATACGCAGTATTTT . TRBV9 17 TRBD2 TRBJ2-3
CASSSPSGGFYNEQFF TGTGCCAGCAGTTCTCCGAGCGGGGGGTTCTACAATGAGCAGTTCTTC . TRBV9 16 TRBD2 TRBJ2-1
CASSIAGLLITDTQYF TGTGCCAGTAGTATCGCGGGACTCCTGATCACAGATACGCAGTATTTT . TRBV19 16 . TRBJ2-3
CAWRYGGSETQYF TGTGCCTGGAGGTACGGGGGAAGTGAGACCCAGTACTTC . TRBV30 13 . TRBJ2-5
CSVPLVSEAFF TGCAGCGTTCCCCTCGTCTCTGAAGCTTTCTTT . TRBV29-1 11 . TRBJ1-1